The present entry profiles one T cell receptor beta chain with its context. Vbeta (60) and Jbeta (13) primers were used in the PCR. TCRdb keeps only in-frame clones here, not all; method: immunoSEQ multiplex PCR. This listing includes roughly 74,000 clones. The data originate from a study of cytomegalovirus exposure and HLA in healthy donors. The CDR3 extends over 16 amino acids. Trimming took off 0 bases at V and 7 bases at J, with 16 bases between the two ends. CDR1 is LNHNV, CDR2 YYDKDF, per germline (reference sequence). The sequenced sample was PBMCs. V and J are TRBV15 and TRBJ2-1; D unresolved. The clonotype was recovered from a female donor in good health and CMV-seropositive. For the CDR3, the DNA is TGTGCCACCAGCAGAGACGGGTCGAGGCGCGCGAATGAGCAGTTCTTC. Protein sequence: CATSRDGSRRANEQFF.